These 3 T cell receptor beta chains came from one sample sequenced in a study of blood T cells in healthy people across ages. Through a sample-barcoded 5' primer and a J-beta primer mix, a second PCR was run for 7 to 11 cycles. Each CDR3 protein gets one entry after TCRdb re-called the 5' RACE reads with MiXCR. This repertoire shows 1.5 million to 2 million distinct CDR3 sequences, almost 35% found once; its top ten account for 11%. The specimen sequenced was blood. Receptor source: a woman aged 25 to 39 in good health.

This clonotype was seen ten or more times. The chain joins TRBV29-1 to TRBJ2-1, with D maybe TRBD1 (5 bases). The CDR3 is 12 amino acids. V was trimmed by 0 bases and J by 5 bases, leaving 5 bases between them. Germline loops: CDR1 SQVTM, CDR2 ANQGSEA. The CDR3 region is CSVEEGDNEQFF. CDR3 nucleotide sequence: TGCAGCGTTGAAGAAGGGGACAATGAGCAGTTCTTC.

The chain employs TRBV27 and TRBJ1-5; D is perhaps TRBD1 (6 bases). Deletions cut 3 bases from V and 0 bases from J, with 15 bases between. The CDR3 spans 17 residues. The germline CDR1 and CDR2 sequences are MNHEY and SMNVEV (reference sequence). CDR3 coding DNA: TGTGCCAGCAGTTTCCAAGGGGACATTTTTAGCAATCAGCCCCAGCATTTT. Protein: CASSFQGDIFSNQPQHF.

This clonotype was detected only a few times. The chain links TRBV27 to TRBJ1-4; TRBD1 is a possible D gene (5 bases). V shed 7 bases and J shed 3 bases, with 15 bases lying between them. The CDR3 consists of 15 residues. The V gene's germline CDR1 is MNHEY and CDR2 SMNVEV (reference sequence). The CDR3 loop reads CASIFGRQPNEKLFF. Here the CDR3 DNA reads TGTGCCAGCATCTTCGGGCGACAGCCTAATGAAAAACTGTTTTTT. Together with reference TRBV27 and TRBJ1-4, the CDR3 gives the full variable domain: EAQVTQNPRYLITVTGKKLTVTCSQNMNHEYMSWYRQDPGLGLRQIYYSMNVEVTDKGDVPEGYKVSRKEKRNFPLILESPSPNQTSLYFCASIFGRQPNEKLFFGSGTQLSVL.